The rows below give T cell receptor beta chains drawn from one sample of a study of control samples from healthy donors and cancer patients. Profiled with immunoSEQ multiplex PCR; TCRdb holds only in-frame clones, not every one. The table shows 130,000 or so clones, with roughly 90% occurring only once. The sequenced sample was blood. These receptors were collected from a man aged 35-49 years in good health. The CDR3 runs from the conserved cysteine through the conserved F or W. The order of the fields is J gene, D gene, V gene, CDR3 length, clone size, CDR3 protein, CDR3 DNA. The D gene is left open where the match is weak. Clone size appears in some rows only: once, few, many, or a class for an expanded clone.

J: TRBJ2-2
D: .
V: TRBV7-9
length: 16
size: .
CDR3: CASSFKGAWNTGELFF
DNA: TGTGCCAGCAGCTTTAAAGGGGCATGGAACACCGGGGAGCTGTTTTTT

J: TRBJ2-1
D: .
V: TRBV10-1
length: 14
size: .
CDR3: CASSVNARNSEQFF
DNA: TGCGCCAGCAGTGTCAACGCCCGAAACAGTGAGCAGTTCTTC

J: TRBJ2-7
D: TRBD1
V: TRBV5-6
length: 15
size: .
CDR3: CASSLRQGRGGEQYF
DNA: TGTGCCAGCAGCTTGAGACAGGGCAGGGGTGGTGAGCAGTACTTC

J: TRBJ1-2
D: TRBD1
V: TRBV15
length: 16
size: .
CDR3: CATSRGRQGPVDGYTF
DNA: TGTGCCACCAGCAGAGGCCGACAGGGACCGGTAGATGGCTACACCTTC

J: TRBJ1-2
D: TRBD1
V: TRBV19
length: 16
size: .
CDR3: CASTEGASLLPYGYTF
DNA: TGTGCCAGTACGGAGGGGGCATCCTTACTACCATATGGCTACACCTTC

J: TRBJ1-3
D: .
V: TRBV5-5
length: 15
size: .
CDR3: CASSLDPVIGNTIYF
DNA: TGTGCCAGCAGCTTGGATCCCGTAATCGGAAACACCATATATTTT

J: TRBJ1-1
D: .
V: TRBV7-9
length: 14
size: .
CDR3: CASSPPWTGTEAFF
DNA: TGTGCCAGCAGCCCCCCGTGGACGGGAACTGAAGCTTTCTTT

J: TRBJ2-1
D: .
V: TRBV29-1
length: 14
size: .
CDR3: CSVTIQGGLGEQFF
DNA: TGCAGCGTCACTATTCAGGGTGGATTGGGTGAGCAGTTCTTC

J: TRBJ1-2
D: .
V: TRBV6-5
length: 14
size: .
CDR3: CASSADSEAYGYTF
DNA: TGTGCCAGCAGCGCCGACAGTGAAGCCTATGGCTACACCTTC

J: TRBJ2-1
D: .
V: TRBV18
length: 17
size: .
CDR3: CASSPRGPVSSYNEQFF
DNA: TGTGCCAGCTCACCACGCGGTCCGGTAAGCTCCTACAATGAGCAGTTCTTC

J: TRBJ2-7
D: .
V: TRBV6-5
length: 13
size: .
CDR3: CATRETHSYEQYF
DNA: TGTGCCACCCGGGAGACTCACTCCTACGAGCAGTACTTC

J: TRBJ1-1
D: .
V: TRBV27
length: 14
size: .
CDR3: CASSRYRRGTEAFF
DNA: TGTGCCAGCAGTCGATACAGGAGGGGCACTGAAGCTTTCTTT

J: TRBJ1-3
D: .
V: TRBV28
length: 18
size: .
CDR3: CASISSDRRRRFGNTIYF
DNA: TGTGCCAGTATTTCTTCTGACAGGCGGCGCCGTTTTGGAAACACCATATATTTT

J: TRBJ2-7
D: TRBD1
V: TRBV23-1
length: 16
size: .
CDR3: CASSQRGQLRGYEQYF
DNA: TGCGCCAGCAGCCAAAGGGGACAGCTAAGGGGGTACGAGCAGTACTTC

J: TRBJ1-1
D: .
V: TRBV7-2
length: 13
size: .
CDR3: CASSLAGYTEAFF
DNA: TGTGCCAGCAGCTTGGCAGGGTACACTGAAGCTTTCTTT

J: TRBJ2-1
D: .
V: TRBV5-1
length: 14
size: .
CDR3: CASSPSGTSREQFF
DNA: TGCGCCAGCAGCCCCTCGGGGACGTCACGGGAGCAGTTCTTC

J: TRBJ1-6
D: TRBD1
V: TRBV6-1
length: 15
size: .
CDR3: CASSEVKAGGSPLHF
DNA: TGTGCCAGCAGTGAAGTAAAGGCAGGGGGATCACCCCTCCACTTT

J: TRBJ2-7
D: .
V: TRBV5-4
length: 14
size: .
CDR3: CASSPRGDSYEQYF
DNA: TGTGCCAGCAGTCCTAGGGGGGACTCCTACGAGCAGTACTTC

J: TRBJ2-5
D: .
V: TRBV10-3
length: 14
size: .
CDR3: CAISESNIQETQYF
DNA: TGTGCCATCAGTGAGTCGAATATCCAAGAGACCCAGTACTTC

J: TRBJ2-4
D: .
V: TRBV15
length: 16
size: .
CDR3: CATSPPWAEAQNIQYF
DNA: TGTGCCACCAGCCCCCCCTGGGCCGAGGCTCAAAACATTCAGTACTTC

J: TRBJ1-3
D: .
V: TRBV6-6
length: 13
size: .
CDR3: CASSDLRGNTIYF
DNA: TGTGCCAGCAGCGACCTAAGAGGAAACACCATATATTTT

J: TRBJ2-7
D: TRBD2
V: TRBV5-1
length: 14
size: .
CDR3: CASSRAGDAYEQYF
DNA: TGCGCCAGCAGCCGAGCGGGAGATGCCTACGAGCAGTACTTC

J: TRBJ2-7
D: .
V: TRBV2
length: 13
size: many
CDR3: CATSHWGGHEQYF
DNA: TGTGCCACTTCTCATTGGGGGGGGCACGAGCAGTACTTC

J: TRBJ2-5
D: .
V: TRBV6-1
length: 16
size: .
CDR3: CASSKGPRSGKETQYF
DNA: TGTGCCAGCAGTAAAGGGCCACGTAGCGGAAAAGAGACCCAGTACTTC

J: TRBJ2-5
D: TRBD2
V: TRBV3-1/TRBV3-2
length: 18
size: .
CDR3: CASSQGLLAGGLQETQYF
DNA: TGTGCCAGCAGCCAAGGGTTACTAGCGGGGGGCTTACAAGAGACCCAGTACTTC

J: TRBJ2-1
D: .
V: TRBV27
length: 13
size: .
CDR3: CASSLGLSNEQFF
DNA: TGTGCCAGCAGTTTGGGGCTATCTAATGAGCAGTTCTTC

J: TRBJ1-5
D: TRBD1
V: TRBV30
length: 13
size: .
CDR3: CAWSPGQGPPQHF
DNA: TGTGCCTGGTCCCCGGGACAGGGTCCGCCCCAGCATTTT

J: TRBJ1-1
D: .
V: TRBV7-3
length: 15
size: once
CDR3: CASSLRGGLITEAFF
DNA: TGTGCCAGCAGCTTAAGGGGGGGCCTCATTACTGAAGCTTTCTTT

J: TRBJ2-3
D: TRBD2
V: TRBV6-2/TRBV6-3
length: 15
size: .
CDR3: CASSYSASGTDTQYF
DNA: TGTGCCAGCAGTTACTCGGCTAGCGGGACAGATACGCAGTATTTT

J: TRBJ1-6
D: TRBD1
V: TRBV18
length: 15
size: .
CDR3: CASSPPGGGKSPLHF
DNA: TGTGCCAGCTCACCACCGGGAGGGGGCAAGTCACCCCTCCACTTT

J: TRBJ1-4
D: .
V: TRBV7-3
length: 13
size: .
CDR3: CASSLGQGEKLFF
DNA: TGTGCCAGCAGCTTAGGGCAGGGAGAAAAACTGTTTTTT

J: TRBJ1-4
D: TRBD1
V: TRBV5-5
length: 14
size: .
CDR3: CAIPVRDRGRKLFF
DNA: TGTGCCATTCCGGTCCGGGACAGGGGGCGAAAACTGTTTTTT

J: TRBJ1-2
D: .
V: TRBV5-6
length: 13
size: once
CDR3: CASSPPFTYGYTF
DNA: TGTGCCAGCAGCCCGCCTTTTACCTATGGCTACACCTTC

J: TRBJ2-7
D: .
V: TRBV2
length: 15
size: once
CDR3: CASSGPKPITYEQYF
DNA: TGTGCCAGCAGTGGACCCAAACCGATTACCTACGAGCAGTACTTC

J: TRBJ2-1
D: TRBD2
V: TRBV2
length: 16
size: .
CDR3: CASSVPASGGYNEQFF
DNA: TGTGCCAGCAGTGTTCCCGCTAGCGGGGGTTACAATGAGCAGTTCTTC

J: TRBJ1-3
D: TRBD1
V: TRBV11-2
length: 14
size: .
CDR3: CASRLTGAGNTIYF
DNA: TGTGCCAGCAGACTCACAGGGGCCGGAAACACCATATATTTT

J: TRBJ2-7
D: .
V: TRBV12-5
length: 15
size: .
CDR3: CASASLGRDPYEQYF
DNA: TGTGCTAGTGCCTCCCTAGGCAGGGACCCCTACGAGCAGTACTTC

J: TRBJ2-1
D: .
V: TRBV11-3
length: 15
size: .
CDR3: CASSLDRNTYNEQFF
DNA: TGTGCCAGCAGCCTAGACAGGAATACTTACAATGAGCAGTTCTTC

J: TRBJ2-3
D: .
V: TRBV6-4
length: 11
size: .
CDR3: CASSLGDTQYF
DNA: TGTGCCAGCAGTCTAGGGGATACGCAGTATTTT

J: TRBJ1-2
D: .
V: TRBV4-1
length: 16
size: .
CDR3: CASSPSGEFFSYGYTF
DNA: TGCGCCAGCAGCCCGTCAGGGGAGTTTTTTTCTTATGGCTACACCTTC

J: TRBJ1-5
D: .
V: TRBV10-2
length: 14
size: .
CDR3: CASSSRDLEWPQHF
DNA: TGCGCCAGCAGTTCCAGGGATCTGGAGTGGCCCCAGCATTTT

J: TRBJ2-3
D: .
V: TRBV5-1
length: 14
size: .
CDR3: CASSEGFSTDTQYF
DNA: TGCGCCAGCAGCGAGGGCTTTAGCACAGATACGCAGTATTTT

J: TRBJ2-3
D: .
V: TRBV13
length: 14
size: once
CDR3: CASSSEQGRDTQYF
DNA: TGTGCCAGCAGCTCAGAACAGGGAAGAGATACGCAGTATTTT

J: TRBJ2-1
D: .
V: TRBV9
length: 16
size: .
CDR3: CASSGGRDRAFNEQFF
DNA: TGTGCCAGCAGCGGCGGACGGGATAGGGCCTTCAATGAGCAGTTCTTC

J: TRBJ1-2
D: TRBD1
V: TRBV6-5
length: 15
size: .
CDR3: CASSYSTGVGYGYTF
DNA: TGTGCCAGCAGTTACTCAACAGGGGTAGGGTATGGCTACACCTTC

J: TRBJ2-3
D: TRBD1
V: TRBV2
length: 15
size: .
CDR3: CASTGDRGIQDTQYF
DNA: TGTGCCAGCACTGGAGACAGGGGGATACAAGATACGCAGTATTTT

J: TRBJ2-5
D: .
V: TRBV19
length: 15
size: .
CDR3: CASSPRGSYLETQYF
DNA: TGTGCCAGTAGCCCCCGGGGGTCCTATCTTGAGACCCAGTACTTC

J: TRBJ2-7
D: TRBD2
V: TRBV27
length: 14
size: .
CDR3: CASRGSGAPYEQYF
DNA: TGTGCCAGCCGGGGTAGCGGGGCTCCCTACGAGCAGTACTTC

J: TRBJ1-4
D: .
V: TRBV5-5
length: 14
size: .
CDR3: CASSFGGTNEKLFF
DNA: TGTGCCAGCTCCTTCGGGGGCACTAATGAAAAACTGTTTTTT

J: TRBJ2-3
D: .
V: TRBV29-1
length: 14
size: .
CDR3: CSVEDPYSLKKQYF
DNA: TGCAGCGTTGAAGATCCTTACAGCCTTAAAAAGCAGTATTTT

J: TRBJ1-5
D: TRBD1
V: TRBV28
length: 15
size: .
CDR3: CASRPGQGGNQPQHF
DNA: TGTGCCAGCAGACCCGGACAGGGAGGCAATCAGCCCCAGCATTTT

J: TRBJ1-5
D: .
V: TRBV6-2/TRBV6-3
length: 16
size: .
CDR3: CASSLSSLNSNQPQHF
DNA: TGTGCCAGCAGCCTGAGCTCCCTGAATAGCAATCAGCCCCAGCATTTT

J: TRBJ2-7
D: .
V: TRBV5-1
length: 14
size: .
CDR3: CASSPDGGGYEQYF
DNA: TGCGCCAGCAGCCCGGACGGGGGCGGCTACGAGCAGTACTTC

J: TRBJ1-2
D: .
V: TRBV30
length: 12
size: .
CDR3: CAWSQGTGGYTF
DNA: TGTGCCTGGAGTCAGGGGACCGGCGGCTACACCTTC

J: TRBJ2-1
D: .
V: TRBV6-1
length: 14
size: .
CDR3: CASSELSETRMRFF
DNA: TGTGCCAGCAGTGAATTGTCCGAGACACGTATGCGGTTCTTC